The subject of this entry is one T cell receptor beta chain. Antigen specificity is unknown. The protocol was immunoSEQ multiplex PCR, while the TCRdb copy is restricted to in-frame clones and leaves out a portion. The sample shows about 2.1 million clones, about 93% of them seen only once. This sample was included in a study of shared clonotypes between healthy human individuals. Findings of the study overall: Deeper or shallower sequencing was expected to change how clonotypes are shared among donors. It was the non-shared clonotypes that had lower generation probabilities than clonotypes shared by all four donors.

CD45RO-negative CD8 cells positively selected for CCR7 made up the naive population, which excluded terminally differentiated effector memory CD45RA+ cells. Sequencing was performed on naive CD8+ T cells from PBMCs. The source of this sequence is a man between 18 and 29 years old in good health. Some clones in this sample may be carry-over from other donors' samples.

The CDR3 region has the DNA TGTGCCAGCAGCTTAGTTTTGGAGGGAGTTGGGCAAGAGACCCAGTACTTC. Translated: CASSLVLEGVGQETQYF. This chain joins TRBV7-8 and TRBJ2-5; D possibly corresponds to TRBD2 (6 bases). Germline lookup yields CDR1 SGHVS and CDR2 FQNEAQ. V was pared by 1 base and J by 2 bases, with 17 bases between. This CDR3 region has 17 residues.